A selection of T cell receptor beta chains follows, all from one sample in a study of identical twins. TCRdb independently ran MiXCR on the 5' RACE reads; one entry per CDR3 protein. The sample records hundreds of thousands of distinct CDR3 sequences, more than 6.5% being singletons. These data also featured in a second study, about yellow fever vaccine responses in identical twins.

The specimen was PBMCs. Receptor source: a woman aged 18-29 years in good health. Both conserved end residues are part of each CDR3. A D gene is named only where the DNA matches it firmly. Not every row has a clone size; where given, it reads once, few, many or a size class.

clone_size,v_call,j_call,d_call,cdr3_nt,cdr3_aa
-,TRBV6-5,TRBJ2-1,TRBD1,TGTGCCAGCAGTTACTCAACCGGGACAGTAGCGTATGAGCAGTTCTTC,CASSYSTGTVAYEQFF
few,TRBV20-1,TRBJ1-4,-,TGCAGCGCCCAGGATGAAAAACTGTTTTTT,CSAQDEKLFF
many,TRBV7-2,TRBJ1-2,-,TGTGCCAGCAGCTTAGGTGGAAAAAGAGACTATGGCTACACCTTC,CASSLGGKRDYGYTF
-,TRBV7-2,TRBJ1-2,-,TGTGCCAGCAGCCTCTCCCTGGACAGCTCATATGGCTACACCTTC,CASSLSLDSSYGYTF
-,TRBV4-3,TRBJ2-1,-,TGCGCCAGCAGCCAAGACCGACTGTACAATGAGCAGTTCTTC,CASSQDRLYNEQFF
many,TRBV7-6,TRBJ2-2,-,TGTGCCAGCAGCTTTACCACCGGGGAGCTGTTTTTT,CASSFTTGELFF
few,TRBV5-5,TRBJ2-2,-,TGTGCCAGCAGCTTGCAGAAAACGAACACCGGGGAGCTGTTTTTT,CASSLQKTNTGELFF
few,TRBV3-1,TRBJ2-6,TRBD1,TGTGCCAGCAGCCACGGGACAGGCCCCTCTGGGGCCAACGTCCTGACTTTC,CASSHGTGPSGANVLTF
few,TRBV29-1,TRBJ2-1,-,TGCAGCGTTGTTTCGGACAGCGAGTACAATGAGCAGTTCTTC,CSVVSDSEYNEQFF
few,TRBV11-2,TRBJ2-1,-,TGTGCCAGCAGCTTACAATCGGATTACAATGAGCAGTTCTTC,CASSLQSDYNEQFF
many,TRBV28,TRBJ2-2,-,TGTGCCAGCAGTTTCCCCATGACCTTCGGCGGGGAGCTGTTTTTT,CASSFPMTFGGELFF
-,TRBV18,TRBJ2-7,-,TGTGCCAGCTCACCACCCAGGGAATTCGAGCAGTACTTC,CASSPPREFEQYF